The 5 T cell receptor beta chains given below trace back to one sample, sequenced in a study of T cell responses to AZD1222 COVID-19 vaccine. Produced via immunoSEQ multiplex PCR; TCRdb's table is partial and in-frame only. Found here are 82,000 or so clones, 90% to 95% of them singletons; the top ten hold roughly 4.8%. Source: peripheral blood, taken on day 0 of AZD1222 vaccination. The receptors were sampled from an adult in good health.

The chain's CDR3 is CASSLRLGTDEKLFF. CDR3 coding DNA: TGCGCCAGCAGCTTGAGGCTAGGGACGGATGAAAAACTGTTTTTT. The chain combines TRBV5-1 with TRBJ1-4; tentative D call: TRBD1 (5 bases). Germline CDR1 SGHRS, CDR2 YFSETQ. The V gene lost 1 base and the J gene lost 6 bases, with 13 bases spanning the gap. The CDR3 is 15 amino acids.

CDR3 bases: TGCGCCAGCAGCTTGGCCCTGGGGGCAAACCACGAGCAGTACTTC. Translated: CASSLALGANHEQYF. The chain is built from TRBV5-1 and TRBJ2-7; TRBD1 is a possible D gene (6 bases). V gave up 0 bases and J gave up 5 bases, with 15 bases separating them. The length of the CDR3 is 15 residues. Germline CDR1 and CDR2: SGHRS and YFSETQ.

The rearrangement links TRBV10-3 to TRBJ1-3; TRBD1 is a possible D gene (5 bases). The CDR3 spans 15 residues. V lost 0 bases and J lost 5, with 11 bases in between. Germline V lookup: CDR1 ENHRY, CDR2 SYGVKD. This CDR3 reads CAISESTGQRNTIYF. CDR3 sequence (DNA): TGTGCCATCAGTGAGTCGACGGGGCAGCGAAACACCATATATTTT.

V and J are TRBV6-5 and TRBJ2-7; D may be TRBD1 or TRBD2 (5 bases each). CDR3 length: 14 residues. Germline values: CDR1 MNHEY, CDR2 SVGAGI. V was pared by 11 bases and J by 2 bases, with 19 bases between. CDR3 loop: CAGWSGQGAYEQYF. CDR3 in DNA: TGTGCCGGATGGTCGGGGCAGGGTGCCTACGAGCAGTACTTC.

The chain has TRBV30 and TRBJ1-2, with D unresolved. CDR1 and CDR2 from the germline V gene are GTSNPN and SVGIG (reference sequence). The CDR3 length is 13 residues. The V and J ends lost 0 bases and 7 bases respectively, with 12 bases between them. The CDR3, as DNA: TGTGCCTGGAGTGTACTGGCCGAAAGTGGCTACACCTTC. This translates into CAWSVLAESGYTF.